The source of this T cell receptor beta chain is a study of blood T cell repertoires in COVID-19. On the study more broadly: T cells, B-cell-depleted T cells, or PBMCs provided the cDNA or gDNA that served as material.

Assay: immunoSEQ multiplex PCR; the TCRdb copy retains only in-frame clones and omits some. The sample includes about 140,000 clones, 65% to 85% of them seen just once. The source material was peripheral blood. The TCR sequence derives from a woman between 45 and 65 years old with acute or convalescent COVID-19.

CDR3 DNA: TGTGCCAGCAGCATAGGCGGACAGAACTATGGCTACACCTTC. Protein: CASSIGGQNYGYTF. The V and J genes are TRBV7-2 and TRBJ1-2; the D gene is possibly TRBD1 (6 bases). The CDR3 consists of 14 residues. The germline V gene encodes CDR1 SGHTA and CDR2 FQGNSA. V lost 5 bases and J 2 bases, leaving 12 bases between the germline ends.